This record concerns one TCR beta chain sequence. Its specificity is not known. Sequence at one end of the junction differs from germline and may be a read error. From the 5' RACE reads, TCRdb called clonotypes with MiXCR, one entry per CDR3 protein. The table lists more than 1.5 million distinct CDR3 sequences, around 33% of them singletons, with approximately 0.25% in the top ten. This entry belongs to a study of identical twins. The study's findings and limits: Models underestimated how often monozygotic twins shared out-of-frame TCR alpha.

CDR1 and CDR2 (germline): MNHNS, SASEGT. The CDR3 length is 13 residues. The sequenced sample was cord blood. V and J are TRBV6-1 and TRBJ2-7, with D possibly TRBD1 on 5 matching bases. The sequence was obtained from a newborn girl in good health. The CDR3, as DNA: TGTACCAGCAGTGAAAGGGGCAACTACGAGCAGTACTTC. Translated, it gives CTSSERGNYEQYF.